This TCR beta chain stems from a study of post-analysis software for immune sequencing data. As for the study in general: As for disease course, relapsing-remitting, secondary progressive and progressive-relapsing multiple sclerosis were all included.

Libraries were made from TCR beta cDNA, and they carried unique molecular identifiers. Starting from about 0.98 to 11 million T cells, the study yielded 500,000 or so cDNA molecules. TCRdb ran MiXCR on the PCR reads and lists one entry per CDR3 protein. The sample has 750,000 to 900,000 distinct CDR3 sequences, about half seen once. Findings and caveats of the study: Diversity measured as normalized Chao1 was significantly lower in multiple sclerosis patients than in controls. With F measure, samples from one preparation batch clustered together strongly.

Turning to this clonotype: Its specificity is not known.

This receptor was obtained from a girl between 10 and 17 years old with multiple sclerosis. The sequencing sample was made of blood.

CDR3 coding DNA: TGTGCCAGCAGCCCCTTAGGACGCCGGGAGCAGTACTTC. It translates to CASSPLGRREQYF. J is TRBJ2-4 and V is TRBV28; possibly TRBD2 for D (6 bases). Germline CDR1 MDHEN, CDR2 SYDVKM. Trimming left V 6 bases short and J 13 bases short, with 19 bases between. This CDR3 has 13 amino acids.